This TCR beta chain derives from a study of shared clonotypes between healthy human individuals (dated by TCRdb to about 2020). Study-level background: The cohort comprised a couple of women and a few men aged 18 to 49 years. To increase sequencing depth and limit assay-specific biases, TCR repertoire library preparation and sequencing were carried out by different laboratories using diverse techniques. To estimate repertoire size and how much clonotypes are shared between individuals, the study performed deep sequencing of blood TCR repertoires from roughly five healthy adults. Per donor, three plates each were used for CD4 naive and CD4 memory, two for CD8 naive, and one for CD8 memory. Between about 0.9 and 9 billion PBMCs per donor were obtained by leukapheresis. Broader findings and caveats from the paper: Compared with non-shared clonotypes, the clonotypes found in all four sorted-subset donors had higher generation probabilities. Incomplete sequencing was indicated by rarefaction of sorted-subset datasets, despite the large sequencing depth. Naive subsets generally had larger estimated clonotype richness than memory subsets did. Sampling was restricted to blood, and TCR repertoires in tissue are likely to differ from TCR repertoires in blood. Sharing across four donors was observed for 5% to 6.5% of naive CD4, over 3% of naive CD8, 2% to 2.5% of memory CD4, and about 0.39% of memory CD8 clonotypes. Pairwise subsampling indicated that sequencing depth was expected to affect the degree of clonotype sharing among donors. The small number of donors limited the genetic and exposure-history diversity represented.

Donors were healthy HIV-negative adults with no recently reported acute infections or vaccinations. Every donor was a Caucasian adult living in Nashville, Tennessee, USA. Magnetic negative selection was used to enrich CD4+ T cells, after which naive cells were positively selected on CD45RA and the negative fraction became the memory subset. After blood collection by leukapheresis, PBMCs were isolated using Ficoll-Histopaque density gradient centrifugation and then cryopreserved in the vapor phase of liquid nitrogen. Analytical flow cytometry was used to check the purity and quantity of each magnetically sorted T cell population. From each sorted fraction, genomic DNA was isolated and quantified by UV absorbance on a Nanodrop 2000c. Using the deep immunoSEQ assay, TCR CDR3 regions were amplified from genomic DNA by multiplex PCR. Extracted genomic DNA from each cell subset was spread evenly across all wells of several immunoSEQ 96-well plates, with each plate serving as a replicate. For sorted subsets, each replicate PCR was loaded with 200 ng genomic DNA, equivalent to 25,000 to 35,000 T cell genomes. Purified libraries were measured with a Qubit 3.0 fluorometer, size-checked on a Bioanalyzer 2100, and measured again with the KAPA Library Quantification kit. A separate single-read 150-cycle Illumina NextSeq 550 flow cell was used to sequence each immunoSEQ 96-well plate. The paper's processing steps were these. Because only junctional sequences without quality scores were contained in the immunoSEQ output, filtering matching that applied to full-length reads could not be performed. To assign V/J genes and CDR3, sequences were annotated using PyIR, a Python wrapper for IgBLAST v1.9, with IMGT germline references. Any read was removed if the V/J assignment was weak (E-value above 1e-6), the CDR3 was missing, or the read contained stop codons, out-of-frame junctions, or ambiguous translated residues. V3J clonotypes were defined by identical inferred V gene, J gene, and CDR3 amino acid sequence. The percentage overlap between two repertoires was calculated by dividing the number of shared unique clonotypes by the size of the smaller repertoire. RTK rarefaction, the Chao1 estimator, and Recon v2.1 estimates of unobserved clonotypes were used to assess repertoire richness. Generation probabilities for all TCRbeta clonotypes obtained by the gDNA method from a handful of donors were computed using OLGA. The table comes from immuneACCESS by way of TCRdb, which keeps in-frame sequences with V and J called. Part of the clones is missing from these tables; in studies checked, under half for an unresolved V gene and the rest for unknown reasons. V and J calls and clone size come straight from that table; D and trimming were deduced from the DNA. The sample data list a few million clones, and approximately 94% of these were observed just once. The top ten hold roughly 0.15% of the sample.

Comment on this clone: This clone's antigen is unknown. No base quality values were provided; no much bigger clone lies one nucleotide off. Other DNA variants within this sample encode the same CDR3.

The germline V gene sets CDR1 to SGHRS and CDR2 to YFSETQ. The CDR3 starts with the cysteine, ends with the phenylalanine, and has 14 residues. The sequence is cut down to CDR3 DNA, 42 bases in frame from base 1. The trim is 0 bases for V and 2 bases for J, with a gap of 8 bases between the germline ends. Recombination connected TRBV5-1 to TRBJ1-2; 5 matching bases give a weak D call of TRBD1. This TCR derives from a man aged 18 to 29 in good health. Specimen: naive CD4+ T cells sorted from blood. What this sample's cell subset or site label stands for: CD45RA+ positively selected. The nucleotide sequence reads as follows: TGCGCCAGCAGCTTGGGGGGCTCGAACTATGGCTACACCTTC. Its protein reads: CASSLGGSNYGYTF.